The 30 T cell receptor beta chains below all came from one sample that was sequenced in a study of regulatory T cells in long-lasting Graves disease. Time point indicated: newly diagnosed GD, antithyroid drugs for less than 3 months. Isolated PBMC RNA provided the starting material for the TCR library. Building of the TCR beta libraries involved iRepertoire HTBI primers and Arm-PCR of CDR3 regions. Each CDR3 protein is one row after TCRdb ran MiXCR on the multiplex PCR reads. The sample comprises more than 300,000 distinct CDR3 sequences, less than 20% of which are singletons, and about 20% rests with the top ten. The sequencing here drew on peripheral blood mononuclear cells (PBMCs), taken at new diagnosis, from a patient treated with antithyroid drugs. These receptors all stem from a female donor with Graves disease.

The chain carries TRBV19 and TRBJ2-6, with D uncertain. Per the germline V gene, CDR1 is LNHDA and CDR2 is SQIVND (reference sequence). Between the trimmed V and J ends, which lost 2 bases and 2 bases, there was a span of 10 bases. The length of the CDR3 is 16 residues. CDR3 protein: CASSISVAAGANVLTF. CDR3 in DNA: TGTGCCAGTAGTATAAGTGTGGCAGCTGGGGCCAACGTCCTGACTTTC.

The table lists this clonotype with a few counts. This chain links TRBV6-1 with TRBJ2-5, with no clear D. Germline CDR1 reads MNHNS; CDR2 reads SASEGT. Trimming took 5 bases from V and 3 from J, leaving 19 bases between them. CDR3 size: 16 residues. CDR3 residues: CASSNDLATREETQYF. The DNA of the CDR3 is TGTGCCAGCAGTAACGACCTGGCGACCCGGGAAGAGACCCAGTACTTC.

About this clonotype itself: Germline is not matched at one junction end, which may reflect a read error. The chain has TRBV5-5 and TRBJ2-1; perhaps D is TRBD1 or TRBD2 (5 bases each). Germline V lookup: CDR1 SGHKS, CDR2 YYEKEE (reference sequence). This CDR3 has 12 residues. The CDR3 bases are TGTGCCAGCAGCCGGGGCTTCAATGGGCAGTTCTTC. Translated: CASSRGFNGQFF. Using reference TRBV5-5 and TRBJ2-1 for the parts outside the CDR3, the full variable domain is DAGVTQSPTHLIKTRGQQVTLRCSPISGHKSVSWYQQVLGQGPQFIFQYYEKEERGRGNFPDRFSARQFPNYSSELNVNALLLGDSALYLCASSRGFNGQFFGPGTRLTVL.

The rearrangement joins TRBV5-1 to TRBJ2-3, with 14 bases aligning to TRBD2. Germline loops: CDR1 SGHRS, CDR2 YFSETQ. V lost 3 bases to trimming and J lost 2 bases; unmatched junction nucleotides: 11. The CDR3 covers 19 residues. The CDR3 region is CASSSGLAGAQRHTDTQYF. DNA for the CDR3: TGCGCCAGCAGCTCGGGACTAGCGGGGGCCCAGAGGCACACAGATACGCAGTATTTT.

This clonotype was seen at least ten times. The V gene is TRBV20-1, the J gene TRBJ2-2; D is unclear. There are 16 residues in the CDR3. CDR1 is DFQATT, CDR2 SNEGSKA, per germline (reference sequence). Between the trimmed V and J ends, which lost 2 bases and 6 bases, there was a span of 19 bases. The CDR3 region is CSARFRSSRAPGELFF. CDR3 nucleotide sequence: TGCAGTGCTAGATTTAGGTCCTCAAGGGCTCCCGGGGAGCTGTTTTTT.

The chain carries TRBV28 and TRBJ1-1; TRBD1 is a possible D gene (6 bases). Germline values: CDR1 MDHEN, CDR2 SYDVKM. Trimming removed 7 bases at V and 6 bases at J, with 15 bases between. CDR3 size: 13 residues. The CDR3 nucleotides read TGTGCCAGCACCCAGCGGGGGCCCCCTGAAGCTTTCTTT. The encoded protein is CASTQRGPPEAFF.

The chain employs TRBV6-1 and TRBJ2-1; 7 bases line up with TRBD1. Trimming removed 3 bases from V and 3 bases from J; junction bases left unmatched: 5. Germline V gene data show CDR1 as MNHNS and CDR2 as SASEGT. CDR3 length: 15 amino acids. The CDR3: CASSDTTGDYNEQFF. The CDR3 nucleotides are TGTGCCAGCAGTGACACTACAGGGGACTACAATGAGCAGTTCTTC.

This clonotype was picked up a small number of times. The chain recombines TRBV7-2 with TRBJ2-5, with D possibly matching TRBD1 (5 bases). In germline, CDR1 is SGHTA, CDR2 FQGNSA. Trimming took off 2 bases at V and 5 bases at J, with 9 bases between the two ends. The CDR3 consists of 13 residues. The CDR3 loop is CASSLYRGETQYF. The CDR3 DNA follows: TGTGCCAGCAGCTTATATAGGGGTGAGACCCAGTACTTC.

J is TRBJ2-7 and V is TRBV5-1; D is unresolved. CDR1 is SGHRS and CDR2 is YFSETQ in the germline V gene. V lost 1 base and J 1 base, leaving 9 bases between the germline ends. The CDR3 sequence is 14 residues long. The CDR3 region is CASSLWQNSYEQYF. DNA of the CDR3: TGCGCCAGCAGCTTGTGGCAGAATTCCTACGAGCAGTACTTC. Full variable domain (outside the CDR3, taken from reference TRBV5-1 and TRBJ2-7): KAGVTQTPRYLIKTRGQQVTLSCSPISGHRSVSWYQQTPGQGLQFLFEYFSETQRNKGNFPGRFSGRQFSNSRSEMNVSTLELGDSALYLCASSLWQNSYEQYFGPGTRLTVT.

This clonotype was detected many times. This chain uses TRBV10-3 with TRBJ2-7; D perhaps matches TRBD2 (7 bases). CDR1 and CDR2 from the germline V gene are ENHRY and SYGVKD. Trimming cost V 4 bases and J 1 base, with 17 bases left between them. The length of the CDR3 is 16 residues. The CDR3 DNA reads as TGTGCCATCAGTGCGGGGACTAAAGGGGGGTCCTACGAGCAGTACTTC. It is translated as CAISAGTKGGSYEQYF.

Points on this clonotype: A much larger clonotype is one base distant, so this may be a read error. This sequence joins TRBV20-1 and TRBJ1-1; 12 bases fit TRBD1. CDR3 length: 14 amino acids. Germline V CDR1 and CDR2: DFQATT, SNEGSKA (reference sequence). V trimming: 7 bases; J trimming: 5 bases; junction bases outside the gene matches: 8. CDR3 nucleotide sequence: TGCAGTGTGGGACAGGGGGCTGCAGGGACTGAAGCTTTCTTT. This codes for CSVGQGAAGTEAFF.

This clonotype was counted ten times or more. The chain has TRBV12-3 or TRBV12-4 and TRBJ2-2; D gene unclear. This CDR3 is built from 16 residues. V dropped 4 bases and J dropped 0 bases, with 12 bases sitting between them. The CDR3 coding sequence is TGTGCCAGCAGTTCCCTACCGTATGCGAACACCGGGGAGCTGTTTTTT. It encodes CASSSLPYANTGELFF.

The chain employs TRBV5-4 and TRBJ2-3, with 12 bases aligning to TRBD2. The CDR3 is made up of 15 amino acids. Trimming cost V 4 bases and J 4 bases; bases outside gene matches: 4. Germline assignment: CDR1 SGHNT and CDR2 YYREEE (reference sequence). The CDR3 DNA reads TGTGCCAGCAGCACGACTAGCGGGAGCGCAGATACGCAGTATTTT. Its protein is CASSTTSGSADTQYF.

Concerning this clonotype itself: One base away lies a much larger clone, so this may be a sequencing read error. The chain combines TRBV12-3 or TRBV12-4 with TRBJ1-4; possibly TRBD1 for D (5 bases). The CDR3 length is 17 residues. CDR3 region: CAGSSVYGAGPQEKLFF. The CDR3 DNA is TGTGCCGGCAGTTCCGTTTACGGGGCCGGGCCTCAAGAAAAACTGTTTTTT.

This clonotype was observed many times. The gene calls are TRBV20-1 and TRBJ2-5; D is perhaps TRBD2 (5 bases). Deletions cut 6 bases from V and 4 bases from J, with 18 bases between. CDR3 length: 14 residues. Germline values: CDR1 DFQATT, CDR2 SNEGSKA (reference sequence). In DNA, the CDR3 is TGCAGTGCGCTCAACCTCGACGGAGGAGAGACCCAGTACTTC. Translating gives CSALNLDGGETQYF.

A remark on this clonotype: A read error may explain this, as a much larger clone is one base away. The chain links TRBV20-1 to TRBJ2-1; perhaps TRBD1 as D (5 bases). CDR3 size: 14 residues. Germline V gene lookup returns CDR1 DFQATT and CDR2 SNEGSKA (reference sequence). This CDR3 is CSARAGMGHNGQFF. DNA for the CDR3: TGCAGTGCTAGAGCGGGCATGGGGCACAATGGGCAGTTCTTC.

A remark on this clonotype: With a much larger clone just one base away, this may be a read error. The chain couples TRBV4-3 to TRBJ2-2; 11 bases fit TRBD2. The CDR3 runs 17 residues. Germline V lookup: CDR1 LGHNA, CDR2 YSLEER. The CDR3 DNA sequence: TGCCCCAGCAGCCAAGGGGAACTAGCGGGAGAGGCCGGGGAGCTGTTTTTT. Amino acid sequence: CPSSQGELAGEAGELFF.

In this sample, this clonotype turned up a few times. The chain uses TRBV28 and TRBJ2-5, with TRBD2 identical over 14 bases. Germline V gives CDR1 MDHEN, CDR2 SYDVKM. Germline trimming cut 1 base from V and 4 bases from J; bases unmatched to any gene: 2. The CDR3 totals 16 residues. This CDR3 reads CASSLSTSGRVETQYF. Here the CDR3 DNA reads TGTGCCAGCAGTTTATCGACTAGCGGGAGGGTAGAGACCCAGTACTTC.

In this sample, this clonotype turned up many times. CDR3: CASSRTNSNYGYTF. The CDR3 nucleotides are TGTGCCAGCAGTAGGACAAACTCTAACTATGGCTACACCTTC. This sequence joins TRBV12-3 or TRBV12-4 and TRBJ1-2, with D possibly matching TRBD1 (5 bases). V was clipped by 5 bases and J by 0 bases, with 10 bases between them. This CDR3 contains 14 residues.

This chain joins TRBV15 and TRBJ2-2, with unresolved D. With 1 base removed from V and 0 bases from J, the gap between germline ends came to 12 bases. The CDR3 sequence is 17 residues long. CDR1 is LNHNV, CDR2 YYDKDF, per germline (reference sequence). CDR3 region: CATSRVPGASNTGELFF. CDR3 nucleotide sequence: TGTGCCACCAGCAGAGTTCCGGGCGCCTCGAACACCGGGGAGCTGTTTTTT.

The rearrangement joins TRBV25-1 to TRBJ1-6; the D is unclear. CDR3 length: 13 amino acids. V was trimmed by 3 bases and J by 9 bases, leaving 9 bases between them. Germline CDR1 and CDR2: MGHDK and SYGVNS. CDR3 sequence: CASSESVGSPLHF. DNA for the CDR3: TGTGCCAGCAGTGAGTCAGTAGGTTCACCCCTCCACTTT.

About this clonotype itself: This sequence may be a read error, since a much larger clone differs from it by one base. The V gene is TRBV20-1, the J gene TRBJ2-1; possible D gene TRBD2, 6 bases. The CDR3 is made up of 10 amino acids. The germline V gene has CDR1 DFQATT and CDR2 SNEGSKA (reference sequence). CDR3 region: CSAVFREQLF. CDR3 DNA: TGCAGTGCTGTTTTCCGGGAGCAGCTCTTC.

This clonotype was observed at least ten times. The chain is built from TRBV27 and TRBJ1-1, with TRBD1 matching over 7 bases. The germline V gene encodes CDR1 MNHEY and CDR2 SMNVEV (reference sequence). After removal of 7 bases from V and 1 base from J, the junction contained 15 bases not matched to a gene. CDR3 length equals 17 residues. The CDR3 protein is CASNYKGALKRNTEAFF. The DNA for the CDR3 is TGTGCCAGCAATTATAAGGGGGCGCTTAAAAGGAACACTGAAGCTTTCTTT.

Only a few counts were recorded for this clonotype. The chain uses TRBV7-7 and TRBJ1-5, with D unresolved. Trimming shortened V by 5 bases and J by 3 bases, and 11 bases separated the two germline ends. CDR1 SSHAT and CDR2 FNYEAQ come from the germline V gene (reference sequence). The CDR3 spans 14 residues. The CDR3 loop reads CASSHSENNQPQHF. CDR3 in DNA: TGTGCCAGCAGCCATAGCGAAAACAATCAGCCCCAGCATTTT.

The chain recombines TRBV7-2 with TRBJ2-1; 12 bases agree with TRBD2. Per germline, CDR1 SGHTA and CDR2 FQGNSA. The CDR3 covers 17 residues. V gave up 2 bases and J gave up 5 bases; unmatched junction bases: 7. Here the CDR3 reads CASSLSGTSGLHNEQFF. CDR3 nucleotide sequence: TGTGCCAGCAGCTTATCCGGGACTAGCGGGCTCCACAATGAGCAGTTCTTC.

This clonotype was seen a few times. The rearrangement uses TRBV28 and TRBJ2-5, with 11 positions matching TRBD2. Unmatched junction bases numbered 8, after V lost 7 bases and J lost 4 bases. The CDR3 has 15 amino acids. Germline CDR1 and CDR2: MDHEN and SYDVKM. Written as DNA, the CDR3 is TGTGCCAGCATTCGGTCCGGGACTAGCGGAGAGACCCAGTACTTC. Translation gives CASIRSGTSGETQYF.

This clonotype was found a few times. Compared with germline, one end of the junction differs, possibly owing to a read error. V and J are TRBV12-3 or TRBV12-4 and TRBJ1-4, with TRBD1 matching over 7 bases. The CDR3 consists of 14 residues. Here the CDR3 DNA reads TGTGCCAGCAGTTTAAGACAGGGAAATGAAAGACTGTTTTTT. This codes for CASSLRQGNERLFF.

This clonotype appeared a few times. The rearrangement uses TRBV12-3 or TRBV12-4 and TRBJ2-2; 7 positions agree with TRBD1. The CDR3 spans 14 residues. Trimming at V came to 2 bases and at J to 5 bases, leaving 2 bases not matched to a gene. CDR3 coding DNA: TGTGCCAGCAGTTTAAACAGGGGAACCGGGGAGCTGTTTTTT. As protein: CASSLNRGTGELFF.

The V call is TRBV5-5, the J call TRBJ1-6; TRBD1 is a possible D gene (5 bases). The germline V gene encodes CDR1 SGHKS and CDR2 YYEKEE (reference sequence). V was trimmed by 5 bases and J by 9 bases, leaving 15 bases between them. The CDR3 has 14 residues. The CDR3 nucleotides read TGTGCCAGCAGTCTTCTCCAGGGACCTTCACCCCTCCACTTT. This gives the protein CASSLLQGPSPLHF. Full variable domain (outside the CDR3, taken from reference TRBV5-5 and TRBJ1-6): DAGVTQSPTHLIKTRGQQVTLRCSPISGHKSVSWYQQVLGQGPQFIFQYYEKEERGRGNFPDRFSARQFPNYSSELNVNALLLGDSALYLCASSLLQGPSPLHFGNGTRLTVT.

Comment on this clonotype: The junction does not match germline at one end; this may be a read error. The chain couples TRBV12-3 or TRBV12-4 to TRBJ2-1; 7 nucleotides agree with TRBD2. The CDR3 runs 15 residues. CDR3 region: CVSTLGGPSYNEQFF. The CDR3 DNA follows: TGTGTCAGCACTCTGGGAGGGCCCTCCTACAATGAGCAGTTCTTC.